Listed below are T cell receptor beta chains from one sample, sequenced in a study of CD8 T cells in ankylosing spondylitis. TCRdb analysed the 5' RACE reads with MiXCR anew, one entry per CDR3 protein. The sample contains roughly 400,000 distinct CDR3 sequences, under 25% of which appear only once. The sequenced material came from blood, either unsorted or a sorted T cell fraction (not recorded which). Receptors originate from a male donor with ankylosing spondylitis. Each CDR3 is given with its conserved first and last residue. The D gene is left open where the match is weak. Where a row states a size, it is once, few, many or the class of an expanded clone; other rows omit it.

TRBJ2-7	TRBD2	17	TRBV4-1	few	CASSQDSRLAGVYEQYF	TGCGCCAGCAGCCAAGATTCCAGGCTAGCGGGAGTTTACGAGCAGTACTTC
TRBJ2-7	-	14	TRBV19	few	CASSSASDSYEQYF	TGTGCCAGTAGTTCCGCTAGCGACTCCTACGAGCAGTACTTC
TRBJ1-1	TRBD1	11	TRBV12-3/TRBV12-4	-	CASRFRDRDVF	TGTGCCAGCAGATTCCGGGACAGGGACGTTTTT
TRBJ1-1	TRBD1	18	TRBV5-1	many	CASSLAMGQAPLGTEAFF	TGCGCCAGCAGCTTGGCTATGGGACAGGCCCCCTTGGGCACTGAAGCTTTCTTT
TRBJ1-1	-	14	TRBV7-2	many	CASSFGMLNTEAFF	TGTGCCAGCAGCTTCGGGATGTTGAACACTGAAGCTTTCTTT
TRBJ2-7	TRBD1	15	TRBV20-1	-	CSARLSRAGGRWQYF	TGCAGTGCTAGATTATCGAGGGCAGGGGGCCGGTGGCAGTACTTC
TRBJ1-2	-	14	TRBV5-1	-	CASSLAPGHYGYTF	TGCGCCAGCAGCTTGGCCCCAGGACACTATGGCTACACCTTC
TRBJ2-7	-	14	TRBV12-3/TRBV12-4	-	CASSREPGEGEQYF	TGTGCCAGCAGCCGGGAGCCGGGTGAGGGCGAGCAGTACTTC
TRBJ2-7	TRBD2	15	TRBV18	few	CASSPGLAGAGEQYF	TGTGCCAGCTCACCGGGACTAGCGGGAGCAGGCGAGCAGTACTTC
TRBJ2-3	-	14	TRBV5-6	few	CASSDGPSTDTQYF	TGTGCCAGCAGCGACGGACCGTCCACAGATACGCAGTATTTT
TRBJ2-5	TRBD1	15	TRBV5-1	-	CASSSLTGVQETQYF	TGCGCCAGCAGCTCGCTCACAGGGGTGCAAGAGACCCAGTACTTC